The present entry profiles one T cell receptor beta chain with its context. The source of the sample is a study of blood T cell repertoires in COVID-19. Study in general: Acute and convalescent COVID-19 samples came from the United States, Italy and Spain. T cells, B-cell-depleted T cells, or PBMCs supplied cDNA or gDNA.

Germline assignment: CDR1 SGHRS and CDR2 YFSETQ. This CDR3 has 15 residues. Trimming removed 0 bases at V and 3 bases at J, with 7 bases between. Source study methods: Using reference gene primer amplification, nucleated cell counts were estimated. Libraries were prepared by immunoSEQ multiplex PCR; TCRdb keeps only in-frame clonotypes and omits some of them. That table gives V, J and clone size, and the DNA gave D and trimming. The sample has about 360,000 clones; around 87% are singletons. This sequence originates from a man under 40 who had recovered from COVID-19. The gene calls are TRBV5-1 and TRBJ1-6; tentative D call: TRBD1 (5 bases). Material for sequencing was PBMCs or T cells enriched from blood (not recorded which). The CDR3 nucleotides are TGCGCCAGCAGCTTGGCAGGGAACTATAATTCACCCCTCCACTTT. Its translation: CASSLAGNYNSPLHF.